The rows below give T cell receptor beta chains drawn from one sample of a study of cytomegalovirus exposure and HLA in healthy donors. Clones were read by immunoSEQ multiplex PCR, and TCRdb kept only the in-frame ones, dropping some. The data contain around 94,000 clones, nearly 80% of them singletons. The material sequenced was PBMCs. The receptors originated from a woman aged 40 to 50 in good health and CMV-seropositive. Each CDR3 is given with its conserved first and last residue. The D gene is left open where the match is weak. Part of the rows lack a size; the others show once, few, many or a class for expanded clones.

cdr3_aa	cdr3_nt	j_call	clone_size	v_call	d_call
CASSYAPGGNSPLHF	TGCGCCAGCAGCTATGCCCCAGGGGGTAATTCACCCCTCCACTTT	TRBJ1-6	-	TRBV5-1	TRBD1
CASSPGQGAVGYTF	TGCGCCAGCAGCCCGGGACAGGGGGCCGTTGGCTACACCTTC	TRBJ1-2	-	TRBV5-1	TRBD1
CASSLLGVSDHEQYF	TGTGCCAGCAGTTTATTAGGAGTTTCCGACCACGAGCAGTACTTC	TRBJ2-7	few	TRBV27	-
CASSTRQEANYGYTF	TGTGCCAGTAGTACGCGACAGGAAGCTAACTATGGCTACACCTTC	TRBJ1-2	-	TRBV19	-
CASSDSGNEQFF	TGTGCCAGTAGTGATAGCGGGAATGAGCAGTTCTTC	TRBJ2-1	-	TRBV19	TRBD2
CASSLGSRYAYNEQFF	TGTGCCAGCAGCTTAGGATCGAGATACGCCTACAATGAGCAGTTCTTC	TRBJ2-1	-	TRBV11-2	-
CASSLAEGVLQYF	TGTGCCAGCAGCTTGGCCGAGGGGGTTTTGCAGTACTTC	TRBJ2-7	-	TRBV5-4	-
CASSQQLGGDEQFF	TGCGCCAGCAGCCAACAACTAGGGGGCGATGAGCAGTTCTTC	TRBJ2-1	-	TRBV4-3	TRBD1
CASRQSPSAYNEQFF	TGTGCCAGCCGACAATCCCCTTCGGCTTACAATGAGCAGTTCTTC	TRBJ2-1	once	TRBV2	-
CASSLRDRGRSNYGYTF	TGTGCCAGCAGTTTAAGGGACAGGGGGCGTAGTAACTATGGCTACACCTTC	TRBJ1-2	-	TRBV28	TRBD1
CASSPPVAVQGEQFF	TGCGCCAGCAGTCCACCAGTTGCAGTCCAGGGTGAGCAGTTCTTC	TRBJ2-1	-	TRBV23-1	-
CASSLLGDSNGYTF	TGTGCCAGCAGCTTACTGGGGGACAGCAACGGCTACACCTTC	TRBJ1-2	-	TRBV7-3	TRBD1
CASTNLEQYF	TGTGCCAGCACCAACCTAGAGCAGTACTTC	TRBJ2-7	once	TRBV25-1	-
CASRPGTPGAYEQYF	TGTGCCAGCAGACCCGGGACTCCGGGGGCCTACGAGCAGTACTTC	TRBJ2-7	-	TRBV11-3	-
CASTATNEKLFF	TGTGCCAGCACCGCAACTAATGAAAAACTGTTTTTT	TRBJ1-4	-	TRBV28	-